These 23 T cell receptor beta chains were all obtained from the same sample, sequenced in a study of T cells in Graves' hyperthyroidism and ophthalmopathy (dated by TCRdb to between 2019 and 2020). The library was generated by multiplex PCR. Data came from an Illumina HiSeq 2000. Amplification of TCR beta CDR3 regions was carried out from RNA transcripts. For the first round of RT-PCR on the TCR CDR3, the HTBI primer set was used together with the Qiagen OneStep RT-PCR kit. TCRdb cleaned the public reads at Q25 with fastp, built clones with MiXCR and kept in-frame beta chains. When rows share a CDR3 protein, they turn into one entry using the most common DNA and genes. Here the sample has over 450,000 distinct CDR3 sequences; 13% to 15% occur a single time. The top ten constitute 15% to 20% of the sample. Input material: blood. The source is a woman aged 18-35 years with Graves' hyperthyroidism.

This chain links TRBV20-1 with TRBJ1-5; D call uncertain. This CDR3 is 15 amino acids long. V was shortened by 4 bases and J by 3 bases, with 16 bases between the two germline ends. Per germline, CDR1 DFQATT and CDR2 SNEGSKA (reference sequence). CDR3 loop: CSATPSRADNQPQHF. The DNA for the CDR3 is TGCAGTGCTACCCCCTCGCGGGCCGACAATCAGCCCCAGCATTTT.

This clonotype was seen more than once but under ten times. This sequence joins TRBV29-1 and TRBJ2-7, with 7 bases that match TRBD1. The ends lost 6 bases at V and 4 bases at J; junction bases unmatched: 3. Germline CDR1 and CDR2: SQVTM and ANQGSEA. This CDR3 is 11 amino acids long. The DNA of the CDR3 is TGCAGCGTCGGGGACAGTTACGAGCAGTACTTC. The encoded protein is CSVGDSYEQYF.

The table lists this clonotype with many counts. The chain is built from TRBV5-1 and TRBJ2-1; D tentatively reads TRBD1 or TRBD2 (5 bases each). The CDR3 is made up of 16 amino acids. CDR1 SGHRS and CDR2 YFSETQ come from the germline V gene. V was trimmed by 4 bases and J by 2 bases, leaving 16 bases between them. In DNA, the CDR3 is TGCGCCAGCAGCCGAGGGTTAGGGGACCCCTACAATGAGCAGTTCTTC. It codes for CASSRGLGDPYNEQFF.

V usage is TRBV6-1 and J usage is TRBJ2-7; the match to TRBD2 covers 11 bases. Germline loops: CDR1 MNHNS, CDR2 SASEGT. The CDR3 extends over 15 amino acids. With 0 bases clipped from V and 7 bases from J, the junction kept 5 bases outside the gene matches. The CDR3 coding sequence is TGTGCCAGCAGTGAAGCGCATAGCGGGAGGGAGGAGCAGTACGTC. Its protein product is CASSEAHSGREEQYV.

In this sample, this clonotype turned up many times. V usage is TRBV12-3 or TRBV12-4 and J usage is TRBJ1-4; D is possibly TRBD1 (6 bases). The CDR3 has 13 amino acids. Trimming took off 3 bases at V and 8 bases at J, with 10 bases between the two ends. The CDR3 nucleotides are TGTGCCAGCAGTTTTTGGGGGGCAGAAAAACTGTTTTTT. It codes for CASSFWGAEKLFF.

This clonotype was detected ten times or more. CDR3 protein: CASSPTTLQETQYF. The DNA of the CDR3 is TGTGCCAGCAGCCCCACTACCCTCCAAGAGACCCAGTACTTC. The chain carries TRBV11-2 and TRBJ2-5, with D hard to call. Per the germline V gene, CDR1 is SGHAT and CDR2 is FQNNGV. The V and J ends lost 5 bases and 1 base respectively, with 11 bases between them. The CDR3 runs to 14 residues.

There are many counts of this clonotype. The gene calls are TRBV5-1 and TRBJ2-1; 11 bases line up with TRBD2. V was pared by 3 bases and J by 4 bases, with 6 bases of the junction left unmatched. Germline CDR1 reads SGHRS; CDR2 reads YFSETQ. The CDR3 has 16 residues. The CDR3 DNA sequence: TGCGCCAGCAGCTCGAATAGCGGGAGGGCTTACAATGAGCAGTTCTTC. It is translated as CASSSNSGRAYNEQFF.

This clonotype was detected ten times or more. V usage is TRBV13 and J usage is TRBJ2-3; a weak D match, TRBD2 (5 bases). The CDR3 is made up of 12 amino acids. Deletions cut 5 bases from V and 5 bases from J, with 8 bases between. Germline V lookup: CDR1 PRHDT, CDR2 FYEKMQ (reference sequence). In nucleotides, the CDR3 is TGTGCCAGCAGCCACCGGGGAGATACGCAGTATTTT. Encoded protein: CASSHRGDTQYF.

This clonotype has at least ten counts. The chain's CDR3 is CASRTGTQPQHF. The DNA for the CDR3 is TGTGCCAGCAGAACAGGGACTCAGCCCCAGCATTTT. This chain connects TRBV12-3 or TRBV12-4 to TRBJ1-5; D perhaps matches TRBD1 (6 bases). The CDR3 runs to 12 residues. The V and J ends lost 6 bases and 6 bases respectively, with 9 bases between them.

This clonotype has at least ten counts. The V gene is TRBV19, the J gene TRBJ1-1, with TRBD1 identical over 11 bases. The junction had 11 bases not matched to a gene; V was cut back by 5 bases and J by 0 bases. The V gene's germline CDR1 is LNHDA and CDR2 SQIVND (reference sequence). The CDR3 has 18 residues. The CDR3 sequence is CASSLKGTGGRMNTEAFF. The CDR3, as DNA: TGTGCCAGTAGTCTAAAGGGGACAGGGGGTAGGATGAACACTGAAGCTTTCTTT.

On this clonotype: It may be a read error: a sequence one base away is much more abundant. The chain carries TRBV19 and TRBJ1-2, with unresolved D. Germline V lookup: CDR1 LNHDA, CDR2 SQIVND (reference sequence). CDR3 length: 13 amino acids. This chain's CDR3 is CASSRESHYGCTF. CDR3 sequence (DNA): TGTGCCAGTTCTCGGGAATCCCACTATGGCTGCACCTTC.

The CDR3 DNA is TGTGCCAGCAGCGCCTCAGCGGGCGGAAATGAGCAGTTCTTC. This gives the protein CASSASAGGNEQFF. The chain uses TRBV11-3 and TRBJ2-1, with D perhaps TRBD2 (6 bases). The CDR3 runs 14 residues. The V end lost 5 bases, the J end lost 7 bases, and 15 bases lay between the germline ends. Germline loops: CDR1 SGHNT, CDR2 YENEEA.

With regard to this clonotype: Mismatch with germline at one junction end may stem from a read error. The chain joins TRBV7-9 to TRBJ1-1; D is undetermined. This CDR3 is 12 amino acids long. Germline V lookup: CDR1 SEHNR, CDR2 FQNEAQ (reference sequence). CDR3: CASSSTHPEAFF. The CDR3 nucleotides read TGTGCCAGCAGCTCGACCCACCCTGAGGCTTTCTTT.

This clonotype has a handful of counts. The chain joins TRBV4-1 to TRBJ2-7; TRBD2 agrees at 8 bases. CDR1 and CDR2 from the germline V gene are MGHRA and YSYEKL. J lost 0 bases, V lost 0 bases, and 7 bases had no gene match. The CDR3 is 17 amino acids. The DNA of the CDR3 is TGCGCCAGCAGCCAAGAATGGGGGACTAGTACCTCCTACGAGCAGTACGTC. Protein product: CASSQEWGTSTSYEQYV.

The sample holds a few counts of this clonotype. A junction boundary mismatches the germline segment, possibly from a read error. This chain joins TRBV19 and TRBJ1-1; TRBD1 might be the D (5 bases). The CDR3 contains 14 residues. CDR1 is LNHDA, CDR2 SQIVND, per germline (reference sequence). The CDR3 here is CASSFQGGYTKAFF. Written as DNA, the CDR3 is TGTGCCAGTAGTTTCCAGGGTGGGTACACTAAAGCTTTCTTT.

This clonotype has only a few counts. The V call is TRBV18, the J call TRBJ1-5; no firm D call. The CDR3 contains 15 residues. The germline V and J ends were trimmed by 1 base and 1 base, with 8 bases remaining between them. Per the germline V gene, CDR1 is KGHSH and CDR2 is LQKENI. CDR3 sequence: CASSPQEGSNQPQHF. For the CDR3, the DNA is TGTGCCAGCTCACCACAGGAAGGGAGCAATCAGCCCCAGCATTTT.

With respect to this clonotype: Compared with germline, one end of the junction differs, possibly owing to a read error. This chain uses TRBV20-1 with TRBJ1-1; D is uncertain. CDR1 DFQATT and CDR2 SNEGSKA come from the germline V gene (reference sequence). This CDR3 is built from 14 residues. As DNA, the CDR3 is TGCAGTGCTAGAGAAATTACTACCGGGATAGGAATTCTCTTT. Its protein is CSAREITTGIGILF.

CDR3 protein: CASSLLAQGELAGLGDTQYF. The CDR3 DNA sequence: TGTGCCAGCAGTTTATTGGCCCAGGGTGAACTAGCGGGACTTGGAGATACGCAGTATTTT. The rearrangement links TRBV27 to TRBJ2-3; 10 bases agree with TRBD2. Trimming at V came to 1 base and at J to 5 bases, leaving 18 bases not matched to a gene. The CDR3 has 20 residues. Germline V gene lookup returns CDR1 MNHEY and CDR2 SMNVEV (reference sequence).

This clonotype was counted at least ten times. The chain employs TRBV6-1 and TRBJ2-7; TRBD2 is a possible D gene (5 bases). V lost 4 bases to trimming and J lost 0 bases, with 13 bases between them. The CDR3 is 15 residues long. CDR1 MNHNS and CDR2 SASEGT come from the germline V gene. The chain's CDR3 is CASSGPGVSSYEQYF. In DNA, the CDR3 is TGTGCCAGCAGTGGCCCCGGGGTGAGCTCCTACGAGCAGTACTTC.

This clonotype has a count of ten or more. The rearrangement joins TRBV14 to TRBJ2-1, with 7 positions matching TRBD2. Germline assignment: CDR1 SGHDN and CDR2 FVKESK. The CDR3 covers 18 residues. Unmatched junction bases numbered 18, after V lost 1 base and J lost 9 bases. This CDR3 reads CASSQGRASGLRGGEQFF. The DNA of the CDR3 is TGTGCCAGCAGCCAAGGTCGGGCTAGCGGACTTCGGGGCGGTGAGCAGTTCTTC. Drawing the rest from reference TRBV14 and TRBJ2-1, the complete variable domain is EAGVTQFPSHSVIEKGQTVTLRCDPISGHDNLYWYRRVMGKEIKFLLHFVKESKQDESGMPNNRFLAERTGGTYSTLKVQPAELEDSGVYFCASSQGRASGLRGGEQFFGPGTRLTVL.

At least ten counts were recorded for this clonotype. The CDR3 coding sequence is TGTGCCAGCAGCTTACCTCTCTACAATGAGCAGTTCTTC. It translates to CASSLPLYNEQFF. J is TRBJ2-1 and V is TRBV11-2; no clear D gene. This CDR3 has 13 residues. V shed 2 bases and J shed 3 bases, with 5 bases lying between them. From germline, CDR1 is SGHAT and CDR2 FQNNGV.

The CDR3 protein is CAWREPRGGDTQYF. The DNA for the CDR3 is TGTGCCTGGAGGGAACCCCGGGGGGGAGATACGCAGTATTTT. The chain couples TRBV30 to TRBJ2-3, with TRBD2 identical over 8 bases. This CDR3 contains 14 residues. CDR1 is GTSNPN and CDR2 is SVGIG in the germline V gene (reference sequence). With V trimmed by 3 bases and J by 5 bases, 7 bases remained unmatched.

J is TRBJ2-1 and V is TRBV20-1; 8 nucleotides line up with TRBD2. Germline trimming cut 6 bases from V and 11 bases from J; bases unmatched to any gene: 9. CDR1 DFQATT and CDR2 SNEGSKA come from the germline V gene (reference sequence). This CDR3 has 12 amino acids. As DNA, the CDR3 is TGCAGTGCAAAAACTAGCGGTGGGAAGCAGTTCTTC. Translation gives CSAKTSGGKQFF.